The T cell receptor beta chain under discussion was sequenced for a study of T cells in Graves' hyperthyroidism and ophthalmopathy. Study-level points and caveats: In validation, the model predicted ophthalmopathy. These predictions came a median approximately 6.5 months before onset. The authors' 13 V-J model separated ophthalmopathy from stable hyperthyroidism.

CDR3 length equals 15 residues. Between the trimmed V and J ends, which lost 4 bases and 0 bases, there was a span of 12 bases. It was RNA transcripts that yielded the amplified TCR beta CDR3 regions. The HTBI primer set drove a first-round RT-PCR of the TCR CDR3. TCRdb independently ran MiXCR on the multiplex PCR reads; one entry per CDR3 protein. The table lists about 250,000 distinct CDR3 sequences, roughly 22% of them singletons. This clonotype was counted many times. The antigen is not known. Sequencing input: blood. The chain couples TRBV12-3 or TRBV12-4 to TRBJ1-1; tentative D call: TRBD1 (5 bases). The source is a man aged 25 to 45 with Graves' ophthalmopathy. This CDR3 is CASSSDRVMNTEAFF. The CDR3 DNA sequence: TGTGCCAGCAGTTCCGACAGAGTGATGAACACTGAAGCTTTCTTT.